One sample yielded the 10 T cell receptor beta chains listed below, sequenced in a study of beta chain features in type 1 diabetes. Study-level results: In every one of the four CD4+ subsets, TCRB CDR3s were moderately but significantly shorter in Type 1 diabetes patients.

Antigens of these TCRs are unknown. The isolated RNA, all of it, was reverse transcribed, so expressed TCRB transcripts were what got sequenced. The data were produced by immunoSEQ multiplex PCR, yet TCRdb's version contains in-frame clones alone and is incomplete. The sample lists around 250,000 clones; around 14% were seen once. Sequencing input: naive CD4+ T cells from blood. These receptors were taken from a man aged 25-45 years with type 1 diabetes.

The chain employs TRBV5-1 and TRBJ2-1, with D unclear. Germline V gives CDR1 SGHRS, CDR2 YFSETQ. Trimming removed 1 base from V and 7 bases from J, with 6 bases in between. The CDR3 consists of 12 residues. CDR3 bases: TGCGCCAGCAGCTTGCTAGGAAATGAGCAGTTCTTC. As protein: CASSLLGNEQFF.

This clone was detected only a few times. The V and J genes are TRBV28 and TRBJ2-2, with TRBD1 matching over 10 bases. The germline V gene has CDR1 MDHEN and CDR2 SYDVKM. V trimming: 6 bases; J trimming: 6 bases; junction bases outside the gene matches: 7. This CDR3 is 15 amino acids long. The CDR3 DNA reads TGTGCCAGCAGCTTGGCGGGGACAGGGGCCGGGGAGCTGTTTTTT. This sequence encodes CASSLAGTGAGELFF.

This clone has a handful of counts. Mismatch with germline at one junction end may stem from a read error. The J gene is TRBJ2-1, the V gene TRBV7-2; unclear D gene. Germline CDR1 SGHTA, CDR2 FQGNSA. This CDR3 has 15 amino acids. The CDR3 loop reads CASILDHSSYNEQFF. CDR3 nucleotides: TGTGCCAGCATCTTAGACCATAGCTCCTACAATGAGCAGTTCTTC. Drawing the rest from reference TRBV7-2 and TRBJ2-1, the complete variable domain is GAGVSQSPSNKVTEKGKDVELRCDPISGHTALYWYRQSLGQGLEFLIYFQGNSAPDKSGLPSDRFSAERTGGSVSTLTIQRTQQEDSAVYLCASILDHSSYNEQFFGPGTRLTVL.

The chain employs TRBV18 and TRBJ1-1, with TRBD1 identical over 9 bases. CDR1 and CDR2 (germline): KGHSH, LQKENI. The junction had 9 bases not matched to a gene; V was cut back by 3 bases and J by 10 bases. This CDR3 region has 14 residues. CDR3: CASSPQGQGRGAFF. DNA for the CDR3: TGTGCCAGCTCACCCCAGGGACAGGGCCGGGGAGCTTTCTTT.

This clone was seen a few times. V and J are TRBV19 and TRBJ2-1; 8 bases are a match to TRBD2. CDR3 length: 16 amino acids. V shed 5 bases and J 5 bases; nucleotides not matched to a gene: 11. Germline CDR1 is LNHDA and CDR2 is SQIVND (reference sequence). The CDR3 loop is CASSVFPAGVNNEQFF. In nucleotides, the CDR3 is TGTGCCAGTAGTGTATTTCCAGCGGGAGTAAACAATGAGCAGTTCTTC.

This chain links TRBV18 with TRBJ2-7; D is perhaps TRBD1 (6 bases). CDR1 and CDR2 (germline): KGHSH, LQKENI. CDR3 size: 14 residues. V gave up 2 bases and J gave up 4 bases, with 12 bases separating them. Written as DNA, the CDR3 is TGTGCCAGCTCACCAGGACAGAATTTTTACGAGCAGTACTTC. Amino acid sequence: CASSPGQNFYEQYF.

This clone was seen a handful of times. V and J are TRBV2 and TRBJ2-5, with D tentatively TRBD2 (5 bases). With 5 bases removed from V and 10 bases from J, the gap between germline ends came to 17 bases. Germline V gene data show CDR1 as SNHLY and CDR2 as FYNNEI. This CDR3 spans 13 amino acids. The CDR3 sequence: CASSLGLDRDQYF. DNA for the CDR3: TGTGCCAGCAGTCTAGGACTGGATCGGGACCAGTACTTC.

The genes are TRBV19 and TRBJ1-5; possibly TRBD1 for D (5 bases). The CDR3 sequence is 15 residues long. Germline CDR1 LNHDA, CDR2 SQIVND (reference sequence). V was clipped by 6 bases and J by 5 bases, with 17 bases between them. CDR3 amino acids: CASSPGKGSYQPQHF. CDR3 sequence (DNA): TGTGCCAGTAGCCCAGGGAAGGGATCCTATCAGCCCCAGCATTTT. Full variable domain (outside the CDR3, taken from reference TRBV19 and TRBJ1-5): DGGITQSPKYLFRKEGQNVTLSCEQNLNHDAMYWYRQDPGQGLRLIYYSQIVNDFQKGDIAEGYSVSREKKESFPLTVTSAQKNPTAFYLCASSPGKGSYQPQHFGDGTRLSIL.

The V and J genes are TRBV19 and TRBJ2-7, with 9 bases lining up with TRBD1. The germline V gene has CDR1 LNHDA and CDR2 SQIVND (reference sequence). V dropped 5 bases and J dropped 0; count of bases not matched to a gene: 8. The CDR3 spans 16 residues. The CDR3 loop reads CASSPNRDRASYEQYF. In nucleotides, the CDR3 is TGTGCCAGTAGTCCGAATCGGGACAGGGCCTCCTACGAGCAGTACTTC.

The chain uses TRBV5-1 and TRBJ1-2; 11 bases map to TRBD1. The CDR3 has 15 residues. CDR1 and CDR2 from the germline V gene are SGHRS and YFSETQ. With 0 bases clipped from V and 7 bases from J, the junction kept 5 bases outside the gene matches. The CDR3 region is CASSLGRTGGVGYTF. Written as DNA, the CDR3 is TGCGCCAGCAGCTTGGGTAGGACAGGGGGCGTTGGCTACACCTTC.